This T cell receptor beta chain appears in the sequencing data of a study of siplizumab effects on memory and regulatory T cells (dated by TCRdb to about 2019). For context, the study as a whole: The study examined how the anti-CD2 antibody siplizumab affects alloreactive T-cell subsets in allogeneic mixed lymphocyte reactions built from human PBMCs. Broad study findings and their caveats: Roughly 75-95% of proliferating CD4+ or CD8+ clones could not be assigned a naive or memory phenotype. Because sequences at frequencies below about 10^-5 were poorly captured, only a minor fraction of alloreactive clones could be mapped back to unstimulated subsets. Unstimulated naive T cells appeared more diverse than memory T cells, and naive cells seemed to contribute substantially to the alloresponse. Of the alloreactive CD4+ clones that could be mapped, the Treg-derived share averaged roughly 73% with siplizumab compared with 25% to 30% in control reactions. The cumulative frequency of alloreactive sequences traceable to unstimulated CD4+ memory T cells was significantly reduced by siplizumab. The suppressive function of proliferating Tregs from siplizumab cultures was not functionally confirmed.

This clone was counted a single time. The specificity of this receptor is unknown. The input lacks base qualities; no much larger clone sits a single base away. Sorted unstimulated T cells, along with proliferating T cells recovered from mixed lymphocyte reactions, underwent TCRbeta CDR3 sequencing. Fresh whole blood from 9 to 11 HLA-typed healthy donors was used to isolate PBMCs. To map where alloreactive clones came from, CD4+ non-regulatory T cells in the unstimulated state were FACS-sorted. Library creation used the immunoSEQ multiplex PCR assay. Roughly 10^5 TCR templates per sample were assayed on the deep sequencing platform. Genomic DNA extracted from sorted T cells was used for TCRbeta CDR3 sequencing. The original methods were these. The R programming language was used for clonal analysis of the TCRbeta CDR3 data. Comparing unstimulated samples against CFSE-low samples taken after the reaction was how alloreactive CD4+ and CD8+ clones were defined. Regulatory or non-regulatory origin of alloreactive CD4+ clones was assigned by matching sequences to the sorted unstimulated Treg and non-Treg repertoires. This immuneACCESS table, as held by TCRdb, lists in-frame sequences with V and J called but not all clones. Of the missing ones, under half trace to an unresolved V gene in checked studies; the others have no known cause. V, J and clone size reflect that table, while D and trimming were determined from the DNA. This sample lists over 100,000 clones; roughly 93% were detected once. The ten biggest clones cover over 0.15% of the sample.

CDR1 and CDR2 are drawn from the germline V gene: ENHRY, SYGVKD. From the cysteine up to the phenylalanine, the CDR3 has a length of 13 residues. Only CDR3 DNA remains: 39 bases, in frame from the first base. The trim is 11 bases for V and 9 bases for J, with a gap of 19 bases between the germline ends. The chain is made from TRBV10-3 and TRBJ2-2; TRBD2 is a possible D gene, resting on 7 matching bases. Material for sequencing was non-Treg CD4+ T cells sorted from blood. This specimen's cell subset or site label, interpreted: FACS-sorted unstimulated CD4+ non-regulatory T cells. This sequence originates from a human donor in good health. CDR3 sequence: CASRGAIGRELFF. The sequence in DNA is TGTGCCTCTCGGGGGGCGATCGGGAGGGAGCTGTTTTTT.